A single sample is the source of the 10 T cell receptor beta chains below, sequenced in a study of early T cells in non-severe SARS-CoV-2 infection. TCRdb itself ran the 5' RACE reads through MiXCR, one entry per CDR3 protein. The sample carries 75,000 to 100,000 distinct CDR3 sequences, over 15% recorded once. Sequenced sample: whole blood. The receptors come from an adult who was a healthcare worker with PCR-confirmed SARS-CoV-2 infection or an uninfected control (not recorded which).

The sample holds many counts of this clonotype. The chain employs TRBV5-1 and TRBJ2-2, with a tentative D call TRBD1 (5 bases). V lost 0 bases, J lost 4 bases, and 10 bases lay in between. Per the germline V gene, CDR1 is SGHRS and CDR2 is YFSETQ. This CDR3 comprises 15 residues. The CDR3 nucleotides are TGCGCCAGCAGCTTGGGGGGCAGGGTCACCGGGGAGCTGTTTTTT. Protein product: CASSLGGRVTGELFF. The variable domain in full, completed from reference TRBV5-1 and TRBJ2-2, reads KAGVTQTPRYLIKTRGQQVTLSCSPISGHRSVSWYQQTPGQGLQFLFEYFSETQRNKGNFPGRFSGRQFSNSRSEMNVSTLELGDSALYLCASSLGGRVTGELFFGEGSRLTVL.

This clonotype was observed a handful of times. V usage is TRBV6-2 or TRBV6-3 and J usage is TRBJ2-3; a possible D gene is TRBD2 (6 bases). The germline V gene has CDR1 MNHEY and CDR2 SVGEGT. V lost 3 bases, J lost 2 bases, and 15 bases lay in between. This CDR3 contains 16 residues. CDR3 sequence reads: CASSYQGGSFTDTQYF. In DNA form, the CDR3 reads TGTGCCAGCAGTTATCAGGGAGGTTCGTTCACAGATACGCAGTATTTT.

This clonotype was picked up a small number of times. The V gene is TRBV20-1, the J gene TRBJ1-2, with a tentative D call TRBD1 (6 bases). Germline loops: CDR1 DFQATT, CDR2 SNEGSKA (reference sequence). The ends were cut back, 2 bases at V and 6 bases at J, with 22 bases in the middle. The CDR3 totals 16 residues. The CDR3 region has the DNA TGCAGTGCTAGAAGACAGGATCGGGGGAGATTCGATGGCTACACCTTC. Translated: CSARRQDRGRFDGYTF.

This clonotype was seen only a few times. The chain joins TRBV5-1 to TRBJ2-7; 8 bases fit TRBD1. Trimming took 2 bases from V and 7 from J; bases not matched to a gene: 8. From germline, CDR1 is SGHRS and CDR2 YFSETQ. The CDR3 has 14 residues. The CDR3 here is CASSLQGGLGEQYF. The CDR3, as DNA: TGCGCCAGCAGCTTACAGGGGGGTTTAGGGGAGCAGTACTTC.

This chain joins TRBV6-6 and TRBJ1-1, with TRBD1 matching 8 bases. With 4 bases clipped from V and 8 bases from J, the junction kept 18 bases outside the gene matches. The CDR3 contains 17 residues. Germline V CDR1 and CDR2: MNHNY, SVGAGI (reference sequence). The CDR3 reads CASSSSGTGTMLGEAFF. CDR3 DNA: TGTGCCAGCAGTTCCTCCGGGACAGGAACGATGTTAGGGGAAGCTTTCTTT.

This clonotype was counted between two and nine times. The rearrangement joins TRBV3-1 to TRBJ2-7; the D is unclear. CDR3 size: 13 residues. V dropped 0 bases and J dropped 1 base, with 4 bases sitting between them. CDR1 is LGHDT and CDR2 is YNNKEL in the germline V gene (reference sequence). The CDR3 DNA sequence: TGTGCCAGCAGCCAAGATTCTTCCTACGAGCAGTACTTC. Amino acid sequence: CASSQDSSYEQYF.

This clonotype was observed a handful of times. This rearrangement joins TRBV4-2 to TRBJ2-3, with 14 bases that match TRBD2. V gave up 1 base and J gave up 1 base; unmatched junction bases: 7. Germline CDR1 is LGHNA and CDR2 is YNFKEQ. The CDR3 runs 19 residues. CDR3: CASSQGPRTSGGRTDTQYF. The CDR3 DNA is TGTGCCAGCAGCCAAGGGCCGCGGACTAGCGGGGGGCGCACAGATACGCAGTATTTT.

This clonotype turned up a few times. The chain carries TRBV19 and TRBJ1-5; 8 bases map to TRBD1. V gave up 7 bases and J gave up 4 bases; unmatched junction bases: 12. CDR1 is LNHDA, CDR2 SQIVND, per germline (reference sequence). This CDR3 contains 16 residues. The CDR3 sequence: CASTPPGGRGNQPQHF. The CDR3 DNA sequence: TGTGCCAGTACCCCCCCAGGGGGCCGGGGGAATCAGCCCCAGCATTTT.

This clonotype turned up a few times. The chain is built from TRBV28 and TRBJ2-5; D may be TRBD2 (5 bases). This CDR3 region has 13 residues. Germline loops: CDR1 MDHEN, CDR2 SYDVKM. Trimming left V 5 bases short and J 2 bases short, with 9 bases between. The CDR3 reads CASSTRGQETQYF. The CDR3 DNA reads TGTGCCAGCAGTACCCGAGGGCAAGAGACCCAGTACTTC.

This clonotype was counted many times. The chain recombines TRBV19 with TRBJ1-5; possible D gene TRBD1, 5 bases. Trimming cost V 10 bases and J 2 bases, with 18 bases left between them. The CDR3 is 15 residues long. In germline, CDR1 is LNHDA, CDR2 SQIVND (reference sequence). The CDR3 DNA reads as TGTGCCACCCAACCCTTAGGAGGGGGCAATCAGCCCCAGCATTTT. Translated, it gives CATQPLGGGNQPQHF.